These 32 T cell receptor beta chains were sequenced from one sample in a study of Ad26.COV2.S vaccination and SARS-CoV-2 variants. Treatment defined: 19 received Ad26.COV2.S at low or high dose, single or two shots; roughly five received placebo; per-sample allocation not given. At day 63 after the first vaccine or placebo injection, samples were drawn. Sequenced by immunoSEQ multiplex PCR; TCRdb stores in-frame clones only, minus some. This sample yields 380,000 or so clones, of which around 90% are seen a single time; 6.4% belongs to the top ten. Source: peripheral blood, taken in a trial of Ad26.COV2.S vaccine versus placebo. The receptor set was obtained from a person between 18 and 65 years old who received the Ad26.COV2.S COVID-19 vaccine or a placebo.

The V and J genes are TRBV28 and TRBJ1-2, with a weak D call TRBD1 (6 bases). The CDR3 is made up of 14 amino acids. Trimming left V 8 bases short and J 5 bases short, with 18 bases between. From germline, CDR1 is MDHEN and CDR2 SYDVKM. CDR3 sequence (DNA): TGTGCCAGCGGTAATCCGGGACAATGGTATGGCTACACCTTC. Protein sequence: CASGNPGQWYGYTF.

This chain's CDR3 is CASSPGGLSTDTQYF. As DNA, the CDR3 is TGTGCCAGCAGTCCCGGGGGCTTAAGCACAGATACGCAGTATTTT. The rearrangement joins TRBV28 to TRBJ2-3, with D possibly being TRBD1 or TRBD2 (6 bases each). CDR1 is MDHEN, CDR2 SYDVKM, per germline. V lost 5 bases and J lost 0, with 12 bases in between. This CDR3 has 15 residues.

V gene TRBV28 combines with J gene TRBJ2-3, with a weak D call TRBD1 (5 bases). CDR3 length equals 14 residues. Trimming stripped 6 bases from V and 3 bases from J, with 13 bases between. Germline V lookup: CDR1 MDHEN, CDR2 SYDVKM. For the CDR3, the DNA is TGTGCCAGCAGCTCCCCCAGGGTTACAGATACGCAGTATTTT. Translated: CASSSPRVTDTQYF.

The chain uses TRBV5-3 and TRBJ2-1, with 16 nucleotides matching TRBD2. TRBV5-3 is classed as an ORF, of uncertain function. CDR3 length: 19 residues. V was clipped by 4 bases and J by 8 bases; unmatched bases: 15. CDR3 residues: CARSVPGLAGGPNPHEQFF. CDR3 coding DNA: TGTGCCAGAAGCGTACCGGGACTAGCGGGAGGGCCAAACCCCCATGAGCAGTTCTTC.

V gene TRBV29-1 combines with J gene TRBJ1-2; D is unclear. CDR1 SQVTM and CDR2 ANQGSEA come from the germline V gene. The CDR3 runs to 12 residues. Trimming shortened V by 6 bases and J by 1 base, and 9 bases separated the two germline ends. As DNA, the CDR3 is TGCAGCGTCCCCGGAAATAACTATGGCTACACCTTC. The encoded protein is CSVPGNNYGYTF.

J is TRBJ1-4 and V is TRBV19; D gene unclear. V lost 4 bases, J lost 1 base, and 13 bases lay in between. Per germline, CDR1 LNHDA and CDR2 SQIVND (reference sequence). CDR3 length: 16 amino acids. The CDR3 region is CASSTPTLGTNEKLFF. The CDR3 DNA reads as TGTGCCAGTAGTACCCCGACCCTGGGAACTAATGAAAAACTGTTTTTT.

V is TRBV19 and J is TRBJ1-2; 7 bases match TRBD1. The germline CDR1 and CDR2 sequences are LNHDA and SQIVND (reference sequence). The CDR3 spans 15 residues. V gave up 0 bases and J gave up 2 bases; unmatched junction bases: 3. CDR3 loop: CASSIEGGPNYGYTF. CDR3 bases: TGTGCCAGTAGTATAGAAGGGGGCCCAAACTATGGCTACACCTTC.

V is TRBV5-1 and J is TRBJ2-6, with D tentatively TRBD1 or TRBD2 (5 bases each). The CDR3 is made up of 17 amino acids. From germline, CDR1 is SGHRS and CDR2 YFSETQ. Trimming pared 3 bases from V and 2 bases from J, leaving 15 bases between. CDR3 region: CASSWGSTDTGANVLTF. As DNA, the CDR3 is TGCGCCAGCAGCTGGGGGTCGACGGATACTGGGGCCAACGTCCTGACTTTC.

Only a few counts were recorded for this clone. The CDR3 spells CASSLTTGTGGSPLHF. The CDR3, as DNA: TGTGCCAGCAGCTTAACAACCGGGACAGGGGGTTCACCCCTCCACTTT. The chain has TRBV5-8 and TRBJ1-6, with 11 bases fitting TRBD1. The germline gives CDR1 SGHTS, CDR2 YDEGEE. J gave up 9 bases and V 2 bases, and 7 bases lay outside the gene matches. The CDR3 is 16 residues long.

The rearrangement joins TRBV29-1 to TRBJ2-3; unclear D gene. There are 11 residues in the CDR3. In germline, CDR1 is SQVTM, CDR2 ANQGSEA. V was cut by 8 bases and J by 6 bases, with 12 bases left in between. The CDR3 here is CSPTPEDTQYF. The CDR3 coding sequence is TGCAGCCCCACCCCTGAGGATACGCAGTATTTT.

The chain has TRBV7-3 and TRBJ1-1; D gene unclear. Germline V CDR1 and CDR2: SGHTA, FQGTGA. The length of the CDR3 is 11 residues. Trimming left V 0 bases short and J 8 bases short, with 4 bases between. The CDR3 spells CASSLTGEAFF. The CDR3 DNA is TGTGCCAGCAGCTTAACGGGAGAAGCTTTCTTT. The full variable domain, in which reference TRBV7-3 and TRBJ1-1 provide the parts outside the CDR3, is GAGVSQTPSNKVTEKGKYVELRCDPISGHTALYWYRQSLGQGPEFLIYFQGTGAADDSGLPNDRFFAVRPEGSVSTLKIQRTERGDSAVYLCASSLTGEAFFGQGTRLTVV.

J is TRBJ2-2 and V is TRBV7-9, with a tentative D call TRBD1 (5 bases). CDR3 length: 13 amino acids. In germline, CDR1 is SEHNR, CDR2 FQNEAQ (reference sequence). V shed 3 bases and J shed 7 bases, with 9 bases lying between them. CDR3 nucleotide sequence: TGTGCCAGCAGCTTGGGGCCCGTCGGGGAGCTGTTTTTT. It codes for CASSLGPVGELFF.

This chain connects TRBV19 to TRBJ2-6, with D unclear. Trimming stripped 5 bases from V and 2 bases from J, with 10 bases between. The CDR3 is 15 amino acids. The germline V gene has CDR1 LNHDA and CDR2 SQIVND (reference sequence). The CDR3 loop reads CASSPLGAGANVLTF. CDR3 in DNA: TGTGCCAGTAGTCCCCTGGGTGCTGGGGCCAACGTCCTGACTTTC.

The rearrangement uses TRBV25-1 and TRBJ2-3, with a weak D call TRBD2 (5 bases). The CDR3 is 15 residues long. Between the trimmed V and J ends, which lost 8 bases and 0 bases, there was a span of 15 bases. Germline V CDR1 and CDR2: MGHDK, SYGVNS. The CDR3 nucleotides read TGTGCCAGCTGTCGGGGTTTGTCTAGCACAGATACGCAGTATTTT. Translating gives CASCRGLSSTDTQYF.

This chain links TRBV30 with TRBJ1-1, with D possibly matching TRBD1 (5 bases). This CDR3 comprises 12 residues. Trimming cost V 4 bases and J 4 bases, with 10 bases left between them. Looked up from germline, CDR1 is GTSNPN and CDR2 is SVGIG (reference sequence). The CDR3 reads CAWNAGSTEAFF. In DNA, the CDR3 is TGTGCCTGGAATGCAGGGAGCACTGAAGCTTTCTTT. The full variable domain, completed using reference TRBV30 and TRBJ1-1, is SQTIHQWPATLVQPVGSPLSLECTVEGTSNPNLYWYRQAAGRGLQLLFYSVGIGQISSEVPQNLSASRPQDRQFILSSKKLLLSDSGFYLCAWNAGSTEAFFGQGTRLTVV.

The chain recombines TRBV4-2 with TRBJ1-5; a weak D match, TRBD1 (5 bases). Per the germline V gene, CDR1 is LGHNA and CDR2 is YNFKEQ. V was shortened by 0 bases and J by 8 bases, with 11 bases between the two germline ends. This CDR3 region has 14 residues. This CDR3 is CASSQDRVGEPQHF. The CDR3 bases are TGTGCCAGCAGCCAAGACAGGGTAGGGGAGCCCCAGCATTTT.

The chain recombines TRBV12-3 or TRBV12-4 with TRBJ1-5; D is unresolved. This CDR3 has 13 amino acids. V lost 4 bases to trimming and J lost 4 bases, with 8 bases between them. The CDR3 DNA reads TGTGCCAGCAGTTGGCAGGTTAATCAGCCCCAGCATTTT. Translation: CASSWQVNQPQHF.

This clone was counted once. This chain joins TRBV19 and TRBJ2-1; D is ambiguous. The CDR3 has 14 residues. CDR1 is LNHDA, CDR2 SQIVND, per germline (reference sequence). Trimming took 1 base from V and 5 from J, leaving 9 bases between them. The CDR3 nucleotides read TGTGCCAGTAGTATAGCAGTGAACCACAATGAGCAGTTCTTC. Translation gives CASSIAVNHNEQFF. The whole variable domain, remainder taken from reference TRBV19 and TRBJ2-1, is DGGITQSPKYLFRKEGQNVTLSCEQNLNHDAMYWYRQDPGQGLRLIYYSQIVNDFQKGDIAEGYSVSREKKESFPLTVTSAQKNPTAFYLCASSIAVNHNEQFFGPGTRLTVL.

The chain recombines TRBV11-3 with TRBJ2-3; D uncertain. Per the germline V gene, CDR1 is SGHNT and CDR2 is YENEEA. The CDR3 totals 13 residues. V lost 0 bases to trimming and J lost 3 bases, with 4 bases between them. CDR3 nucleotides: TGTGCCAGCAGCTTAGAGAGGACAGATACGCAGTATTTT. It specifies CASSLERTDTQYF.

The genes are TRBV5-6 and TRBJ1-1; D is possibly TRBD1 (6 bases). Looked up from germline, CDR1 is SGHDT and CDR2 is YYEEEE. Between the trimmed V and J ends, which lost 2 bases and 6 bases, there was a span of 8 bases. The CDR3 contains 12 residues. CDR3 protein: CASSFSGAEAFF. The CDR3 coding sequence is TGTGCCAGCAGCTTTTCAGGGGCTGAAGCTTTCTTT.

The J gene is TRBJ1-5, the V gene TRBV18; D ambiguous. Trimming left V 5 bases short and J 6 bases short, with 11 bases between. Germline V gene lookup returns CDR1 KGHSH and CDR2 LQKENI. This CDR3 contains 13 residues. CDR3 in amino acids: CASSDGPGQPQHF. As DNA, the CDR3 is TGTGCCAGCTCAGATGGGCCCGGTCAGCCCCAGCATTTT.

The V call is TRBV9, the J call TRBJ1-1; 7 bases are a match to TRBD1. V lost 0 bases to trimming and J lost 6 bases; unmatched junction nucleotides: 11. Germline values: CDR1 SGDLS, CDR2 YYNGEE. The CDR3 length is 16 residues. The CDR3 spells CASSVAPGGTGAEAFF. DNA for the CDR3: TGTGCCAGCAGCGTAGCTCCAGGGGGTACGGGCGCTGAAGCTTTCTTT. Drawing the rest from reference TRBV9 and TRBJ1-1, the complete variable domain is DSGVTQTPKHLITATGQRVTLRCSPRSGDLSVYWYQQSLDQGLQFLIQYYNGEERAKGNILERFSAQQFPDLHSELNLSSLELGDSALYFCASSVAPGGTGAEAFFGQGTRLTVV.

The gene calls are TRBV5-4 and TRBJ2-6, with TRBD1 identical over 8 bases. Germline CDR1 reads SGHNT; CDR2 reads YYREEE (reference sequence). Losses at the gene ends were 7 bases for V and 4 bases for J; bases not matched to a gene: 13. The CDR3 is 17 residues long. The DNA for the CDR3 is TGTGCCAGCGCGATGACAGGGGACCCTTTGGGGGCCAACGTCCTGACTTTC. Amino acids: CASAMTGDPLGANVLTF.

The chain carries TRBV7-9 and TRBJ2-7; D is ambiguous. Germline V CDR1 and CDR2: SEHNR, FQNEAQ (reference sequence). V was cut by 4 bases and J by 5 bases, with 18 bases left in between. CDR3 size: 15 residues. The CDR3 nucleotides read TGTGCCAGCAGCTCCCTAATTACTGCTGTTGACGAGCAGTACTTC. The encoded protein is CASSSLITAVDEQYF.

CDR3 residues: CASSLTGNGGSPLHF. The DNA for the CDR3 is TGTGCCAGCAGCTTGACAGGGAATGGAGGTTCACCCCTCCACTTT. The chain couples TRBV5-4 to TRBJ1-6; D may be TRBD1 (6 bases). Germline values: CDR1 SGHNT, CDR2 YYREEE (reference sequence). The CDR3 covers 15 residues. V was shortened by 1 base and J by 9 bases, with 14 bases between the two germline ends. Together with reference TRBV5-4 and TRBJ1-6, the CDR3 gives the full variable domain: ETGVTQSPTHLIKTRGQQVTLRCSSQSGHNTVSWYQQALGQGPQFIFQYYREEENGRGNFPPRFSGLQFPNYSSELNVNALELDDSALYLCASSLTGNGGSPLHFGNGTRLTVT.

The gene calls are TRBV29-1 and TRBJ1-1; D is uncertain. The V and J ends lost 5 bases and 0 bases respectively, with 10 bases between them. The germline CDR1 and CDR2 sequences are SQVTM and ANQGSEA. The CDR3 runs 13 residues. This chain's CDR3 is CSVLTLMNTEAFF. The CDR3 nucleotides read TGCAGCGTTCTGACACTAATGAACACTGAAGCTTTCTTT.

V gene TRBV18 combines with J gene TRBJ2-5; TRBD2 matches at 9 bases. The J segment lost 2 bases and the V segment lost 3 bases, leaving 4 bases of the junction unmatched. The germline CDR1 and CDR2 sequences are KGHSH and LQKENI. The CDR3 sequence is 15 residues long. The CDR3 DNA reads TGTGCCAGCTCACCCAGACTAGCGGTACAAGAGACCCAGTACTTC. It is translated as CASSPRLAVQETQYF.

The chain uses TRBV14 and TRBJ2-6; D call uncertain. V dropped 1 base and J dropped 0 bases, with 10 bases sitting between them. CDR3 length: 17 amino acids. CDR1 is SGHDN, CDR2 FVKESK, per germline. DNA of the CDR3: TGTGCCAGCAGCCAAGGGGCATCGAGCTCTGGGGCCAACGTCCTGACTTTC. Amino acids: CASSQGASSSGANVLTF.

The J gene is TRBJ1-4, the V gene TRBV5-1, with TRBD1 matching over 7 bases. This CDR3 is 14 amino acids long. Losses at the gene ends were 5 bases for V and 5 bases for J; bases not matched to a gene: 6. CDR1 and CDR2 from the germline V gene are SGHRS and YFSETQ. The CDR3 DNA sequence: TGCGCCAGCAGGGTGACAGGGCAGAATGAAAAACTGTTTTTT. Amino acids: CASRVTGQNEKLFF.

The chain has TRBV18 and TRBJ2-3, with D maybe TRBD2 (7 bases). In germline, CDR1 is KGHSH, CDR2 LQKENI. The CDR3 consists of 15 residues. Trimming took 0 bases from V and 5 from J, leaving 12 bases between them. The CDR3 nucleotides are TGTGCCAGCTCACCACCGGCGGGGGCGAGAGATACGCAGTATTTT. Amino acids: CASSPPAGARDTQYF. Combining the CDR3 with reference TRBV18 and TRBJ2-3 gives the whole variable domain NAGVMQNPRHLVRRRGQEARLRCSPMKGHSHVYWYRQLPEEGLKFMVYLQKENIIDESGMPKERFSAEFPKEGPSILRIQQVVRGDSAAYFCASSPPAGARDTQYFGPGTRLTVL.

The CDR3 DNA is TGTGCCAGTAGTACCCGGACACAGTCCTACGAGCAGTACTTC. Its protein product is CASSTRTQSYEQYF. This chain links TRBV19 with TRBJ2-7, with D possibly TRBD1 on 5 matching bases. Per the germline V gene, CDR1 is LNHDA and CDR2 is SQIVND (reference sequence). The ends were cut back, 4 bases at V and 1 base at J, with 11 bases in the middle. The CDR3 has 14 amino acids.

The rearrangement links TRBV10-3 to TRBJ2-7, with 11 bases fitting TRBD2. The CDR3 sequence is 14 residues long. V lost 8 bases to trimming and J lost 1 base; unmatched junction nucleotides: 4. Germline lookup yields CDR1 ENHRY and CDR2 SYGVKD. The CDR3 DNA reads TGTGCCATCGGTCGACTAGCGGGGTCCTACGAGCAGTACTTC. This gives the protein CAIGRLAGSYEQYF.